A selection of T cell receptor beta chains follows, all from one sample in a study of control samples from healthy donors and cancer patients. TCRdb's copy holds only in-frame clones and misses some; the assay was immunoSEQ multiplex PCR. The sample includes about 150,000 clones, roughly 94% of them seen just once. The sample taken for sequencing was blood. These receptors were obtained from a man aged 35 to 55 in good health. The CDR3 runs from the conserved cysteine through the conserved F or W. D genes are given only for firm matches. Only part of the rows carry a size: once, few, many, or a class if the clone is expanded.

>TRBJ1-1|NA|NA|TRBV5-5
TGTGCCAGCGGATTTACCTGGGTTCAAGGCACTGAAGCTTTCTTT
CASGFTWVQGTEAFF
>TRBJ1-6|once|NA|TRBV6-1
TGTGCCAGCAGTGCCACTCGCGGGACCTATAATTCACCCCTCCACTTT
CASSATRGTYNSPLHF
>TRBJ2-3|NA|TRBD1|TRBV27
TGTGCCAGCAGCTCATCCGGGGACAGTGGTACAGATACGCAGTATTTT
CASSSSGDSGTDTQYF
>TRBJ2-1|few|TRBD2|TRBV6-2/TRBV6-3
TGTGCCAGCAGTTACCAGGGACTAGCGGGGGGGCTTGAGCAGTTCTTC
CASSYQGLAGGLEQFF
>TRBJ1-1|NA|NA|TRBV6-2/TRBV6-3
TGTGCCAGCAGTGAGACAGGTGAAGCTTTCTTT
CASSETGEAFF
>TRBJ1-4|NA|NA|TRBV5-6
TGTGCCAGCAGCTTGGGGGGAGCAGCCCTGATAGGAAAACTGTTTTTT
CASSLGGAALIGKLFF
>TRBJ1-2|NA|NA|TRBV27
TGTGCCAGCGGTGAAAAGGCGACGGCCAACTATGGCTACACCTTC
CASGEKATANYGYTF
>TRBJ1-2|NA|NA|TRBV6-5
TGTGCCAGCAGTTACTCGAACTATGGCTACACCTTC
CASSYSNYGYTF
>TRBJ1-2|NA|NA|TRBV6-1
TGTGCCAGCAGTGAAGGGGCAGGGCTAACTTATGGCTACACCTTC
CASSEGAGLTYGYTF
>TRBJ2-2|once|TRBD1|TRBV18
TGTGCCAGCTCACCTCGGACAGGGATGAGCGGGGAGCTGTTTTTT
CASSPRTGMSGELFF
>TRBJ1-6|NA|NA|TRBV30
TGTGCCTGGAGTCCAGGGGAGAATTCACCCCTCCACTTT
CAWSPGENSPLHF
>TRBJ1-1|once|NA|TRBV5-1
TGCGCCAGCAGCAGCTGGGGGCCCACTGAAGCTTTCTTT
CASSSWGPTEAFF
>TRBJ1-5|NA|NA|TRBV4-3
TGCGCCAGCAGCCAATGGCTGGGTAGCAATCAGCCCCAGCATTTT
CASSQWLGSNQPQHF